These T cell receptor beta chains were read from a single sample in a study of shared clonotypes between healthy human individuals. Generated by immunoSEQ multiplex PCR, the TCRdb table keeps only in-frame clones and is missing some. Here the sample spans millions of clones, roughly 95% being singletons. Sample: naive CD8+ T cells sorted from blood. Every receptor here comes from a man aged 18 to 29 in good health. The CDR3 runs from the conserved cysteine through the conserved F or W. Each record gives: V gene, J gene, CDR3 protein.

TRBV7-6	TRBJ2-2	CASSLSHGTGSPGELFF
TRBV11-2	TRBJ2-5	CASSPGTSGAQETQYF
TRBV4-1	TRBJ2-7	CASSQAPTGQGGTYEQYF
TRBV11-2	TRBJ2-7	CASSLADSGEQYF
TRBV5-6	TRBJ1-5	CASSLVYSNQPQHF
TRBV5-1	TRBJ2-2	CASSSKQGETGELFF
TRBV7-9	TRBJ2-6	CASSPSGANVLTF
TRBV4-1	TRBJ2-7	CASSQVRQGLSYEQYF
TRBV13	TRBJ2-7	CASSFSGTPYEQYF
TRBV6-5	TRBJ2-7	CASTLLAGAYEQYF
TRBV30	TRBJ2-5	CACDWGGRETQYF
TRBV5-1	TRBJ2-1	CASSFLLAGGPPNEQFF
TRBV27	TRBJ2-1	CASSLIAGEGEQFF
TRBV19	TRBJ2-1	CASSRGPPNEQFF
TRBV7-8	TRBJ2-1	CASSLQDSNEQFF
TRBV11-3	TRBJ2-7	CASSLGAGTGGSEQYF
TRBV4-1	TRBJ1-6	CASSQEIGALNSPLHF
TRBV27	TRBJ2-1	CASSVSGAYNEQFF